This T cell receptor beta chain was identified in a study of CXCR3-negative and CXCR3-positive naive CD8 T cells. Study findings and constraints: No difference in surface CD5 was seen between naive subsets, and TCR strength was inferred from TRB CDR3 properties. The study found more hydrophobic TRB CDR3s in CXCR3-positive naive cells than in CXCR3-negative naive cells. Diversity in memory CD8+ cells fell much lower than the comparably high levels seen in both naive subsets. CXCR3 expression partially decreased after cryopreservation; most assays used fresh PBMCs.

A remark on this clonotype: What it recognizes is unknown.

CD45RO-CCR7+CD27+CD95- characterized naive CD8+ T cells. TRB cDNA was prepared as libraries by UMI-labeled 5' RACE. TCRdb reworked the 5' RACE reads into one entry per CDR3 protein, no DNA. This sample's table has more than 70,000 distinct CDR3 sequences. The CDR3 length is 13 residues. Germline V gives CDR1 ENHRY, CDR2 SYGVKD. The V gene is TRBV10-3, the J gene TRBJ2-1. The sequenced sample was naive CXCR3+ CD8+ T cells from blood. Subset specified: CD45RO-CCR7+CD27+CD95- naive CD8+ T cells expressing CXCR3 (TNR3+). The origin of this receptor is a human donor in good health. Some clones in this sample may be carry-over from other donors' samples. The CDR3 sequence: CAISESFDDEQFF.